This record covers a single TCR beta chain. The record originates from a study of shared clonotypes between healthy human individuals. Per germline, CDR1 SEHNR and CDR2 FQNEAQ (reference sequence). The CDR3 totals 17 residues. V trimming: 1 base; J trimming: 3 bases; junction bases outside the gene matches: 9. Libraries were prepared by immunoSEQ multiplex PCR; TCRdb keeps only in-frame clonotypes and omits some of them. The sample carries some 1,400,000 clones, roughly 96% recorded once. The sequence was obtained from a man aged 25 to 40 in good health. V usage is TRBV7-9 and J usage is TRBJ2-7, with 10 bases that match TRBD2. Material for sequencing was naive CD4+ T cells sorted from blood. Subset given: CD45RA+ positively selected. The CDR3 DNA follows: TGTGCCAGCAGCTTAGTGTCTAGCGGGAGTAGGAACTACGAGCAGTACTTC. Its protein product is CASSLVSSGSRNYEQYF. Full variable domain (remainder filled in from reference TRBV7-9 and TRBJ2-7): DTGVSQNPRHKITKRGQNVTFRCDPISEHNRLYWYRQTLGQGPEFLTYFQNEAQLEKSRLLSDRFSAERPKGSFSTLEIQRTEQGDSAMYLCASSLVSSGSRNYEQYFGPGTRLTVT.